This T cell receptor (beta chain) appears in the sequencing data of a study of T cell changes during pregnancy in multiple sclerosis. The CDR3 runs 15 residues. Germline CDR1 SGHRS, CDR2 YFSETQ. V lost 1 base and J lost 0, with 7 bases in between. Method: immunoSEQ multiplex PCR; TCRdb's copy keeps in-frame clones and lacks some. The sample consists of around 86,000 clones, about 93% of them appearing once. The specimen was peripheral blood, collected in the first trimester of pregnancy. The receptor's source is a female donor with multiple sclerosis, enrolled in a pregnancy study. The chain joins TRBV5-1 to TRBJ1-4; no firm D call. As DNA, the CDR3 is TGCGCCAGCAGCTTGAACGGGGCAACTAATGAAAAACTGTTTTTT. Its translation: CASSLNGATNEKLFF.